Below, 16 T cell receptor beta chains from the same sample are listed, as sequenced in a study of memory CD4+ T cells and cytomegalovirus serostatus. Single viable CD3+CD4+CD8-CD45RO+ cells were sorted as the memory CD4+ T cells. Using immunoSEQ multiplex PCR, the repertoire was profiled, and TCRdb retains in-frame clones only, with some absent. The data contain some 52,000 clones, approximately 78% of them singletons. The sample consisted of memory CD4+ T cells from blood. Receptor source: an adult in good health and CMV-seronegative.

The chain carries TRBV4-1 and TRBJ2-1; D is possibly TRBD2 (5 bases). V lost 4 bases to trimming and J lost 3 bases, with 16 bases between them. The CDR3 runs 16 residues. Germline lookup yields CDR1 MGHRA and CDR2 YSYEKL. CDR3 amino acids: CASSLRESGVYNEQFF. CDR3 nucleotide sequence: TGCGCCAGCAGCCTGAGGGAGTCTGGGGTCTACAATGAGCAGTTCTTC.

This clone was observed a handful of times. V usage is TRBV9 and J usage is TRBJ1-1; 8 bases line up with TRBD1. Germline trimming cut 4 bases from V and 4 bases from J; bases unmatched to any gene: 9. Germline V gene lookup returns CDR1 SGDLS and CDR2 YYNGEE. This CDR3 has 15 amino acids. The CDR3 sequence is CASSTGQGWSTEAFF. The CDR3 nucleotides read TGTGCCAGCAGCACCGGACAGGGTTGGAGCACTGAAGCTTTCTTT.

The gene calls are TRBV7-9 and TRBJ2-2, with D uncertain. Germline V CDR1 and CDR2: SEHNR, FQNEAQ (reference sequence). CDR3 length: 12 amino acids. V gave up 5 bases and J gave up 8 bases, with 9 bases separating them. The CDR3 DNA is TGTGCCAGCAGCCCCTTCGGGGGGGAGCTGTTTTTT. This translates into CASSPFGGELFF.

This chain connects TRBV29-1 to TRBJ2-7; 7 nucleotides align to TRBD1. Germline loops: CDR1 SQVTM, CDR2 ANQGSEA. The CDR3 consists of 14 residues. The trim removed 3 bases at V and 9 bases at J, leaving 14 bases unmatched. CDR3 DNA sequence: TGCAGCGTTGATGTCGTGGGACAGACATTTCCGCAGTACTTC. Translated, it gives CSVDVVGQTFPQYF.

CDR3 DNA: TGTGCCAGCAGCCGATCCCAGCAGGGGGACGAGCAGTACTTC. Its protein product is CASSRSQQGDEQYF. V usage is TRBV4-2 and J usage is TRBJ2-7, with 7 bases lining up with TRBD1. CDR3 length: 14 residues. Per germline, CDR1 LGHNA and CDR2 YNFKEQ. J lost 5 bases, V lost 4 bases, and 8 bases had no gene match.

The chain has TRBV7-9 and TRBJ1-4; 10 bases match TRBD1. The V gene's germline CDR1 is SEHNR and CDR2 FQNEAQ (reference sequence). V shed 5 bases and J 5 bases; nucleotides not matched to a gene: 2. The CDR3 extends over 14 amino acids. This CDR3 reads CASSKDRGNEKLFF. The CDR3, as DNA: TGTGCCAGCAGCAAGGACAGGGGGAATGAAAAACTGTTTTTT.

CDR3 DNA: TGTGCCAGCAGTAGAGGACAGGGTAGTGGGCCTAATCAGCCCCAGCATTTT. Translation: CASSRGQGSGPNQPQHF. The chain recombines TRBV27 with TRBJ1-5, with TRBD1 matching over 8 bases. The V segment lost 5 bases and the J segment 4 bases; nucleotides outside the gene matches: 13. The CDR3 loop spans 17 amino acids. Per the germline V gene, CDR1 is MNHEY and CDR2 is SMNVEV (reference sequence).

V usage is TRBV10-3 and J usage is TRBJ1-5; TRBD1 aligns across 8 bases. CDR1 and CDR2 from the germline V gene are ENHRY and SYGVKD. The CDR3 extends over 15 amino acids. Trimming took 6 bases from V and 2 from J; bases not matched to a gene: 6. CDR3 sequence: CAISPGQGGNQPQHF. CDR3 nucleotides: TGTGCCATCAGCCCAGGACAGGGAGGCAATCAGCCCCAGCATTTT.

This clone was observed a few times. The V and J genes are TRBV11-2 and TRBJ1-1; D is ambiguous. The ends were cut back, 2 bases at V and 10 bases at J, with 8 bases in the middle. The germline V gene encodes CDR1 SGHAT and CDR2 FQNNGV. The CDR3 is 11 amino acids. The CDR3: CASSLRRLAFF. CDR3 nucleotides: TGTGCCAGCAGCTTACGACGGTTAGCTTTCTTT.

J is TRBJ2-1 and V is TRBV7-6, with D unclear. V was pared by 2 bases and J by 6 bases, with 2 bases between. The CDR3 extends over 11 amino acids. Germline assignment: CDR1 SGHVS and CDR2 FNYEAQ. The CDR3 DNA follows: TGTGCCAGCAGCTTAACCAATGAGCAGTTCTTC. Its translation: CASSLTNEQFF.

The chain uses TRBV29-1 and TRBJ1-3; tentatively, D is TRBD1 (5 bases). This CDR3 region has 13 residues. V lost 3 bases and J 3 bases, leaving 9 bases between the germline ends. Germline CDR1 and CDR2: SQVTM and ANQGSEA. The CDR3 nucleotides read TGCAGCGTTGACGGGGCCGGTGGAAACACCATATATTTT. Its protein is CSVDGAGGNTIYF.

The rearrangement joins TRBV9 to TRBJ2-3; 11 nucleotides line up with TRBD2. The V gene end was trimmed by 3 bases and the J gene end by 7 bases; junction bases not matched to a gene: 7. CDR1 and CDR2 (germline): SGDLS, YYNGEE. This CDR3 region has 15 residues. CDR3 region: CASSASSGGPNTQYF. The CDR3 bases are TGTGCCAGCAGCGCGTCTAGCGGGGGGCCGAATACGCAGTATTTT.

The chain couples TRBV12-5 to TRBJ2-7; tentatively, D is TRBD1 or TRBD2 (5 bases each). V dropped 0 bases and J dropped 4 bases, with 19 bases sitting between them. The germline CDR1 and CDR2 sequences are LGHNT and FRNRAP. The CDR3 has 17 residues. The CDR3 DNA is TGTGCTAGTGGTTTGGTACAATCGGGGCCGGCGACGTACGAGCAGTACTTC. The encoded protein is CASGLVQSGPATYEQYF.

This chain joins TRBV9 and TRBJ2-2; TRBD2 matches at 7 bases. V was clipped by 2 bases and J by 3 bases; unmatched bases: 4. The germline CDR1 and CDR2 sequences are SGDLS and YYNGEE. The CDR3 length is 15 residues. As DNA, the CDR3 is TGTGCCAGCAGCGTTGGGGGGGTGGACACCGGGGAGCTGTTTTTT. It yields the protein CASSVGGVDTGELFF. Full variable domain (outside the CDR3, taken from reference TRBV9 and TRBJ2-2): DSGVTQTPKHLITATGQRVTLRCSPRSGDLSVYWYQQSLDQGLQFLIQYYNGEERAKGNILERFSAQQFPDLHSELNLSSLELGDSALYFCASSVGGVDTGELFFGEGSRLTVL.

V and J are TRBV10-3 and TRBJ1-6; D might be TRBD1 (5 bases). Trimming took 5 bases from V and 6 from J, leaving 11 bases between them. There are 14 residues in the CDR3. CDR1 and CDR2 (germline): ENHRY, SYGVKD. The chain's CDR3 is CAISRQPPNSPLHF. Here the CDR3 DNA reads TGTGCCATCAGTCGACAGCCTCCTAATTCACCCCTCCACTTT.

In this sample, this clone turned up a few times. The V gene is TRBV6-1, the J gene TRBJ2-7; D is ambiguous. The germline CDR1 and CDR2 sequences are MNHNS and SASEGT. The CDR3 sequence is 12 residues long. V was pared by 8 bases and J by 4 bases, with 12 bases between. The CDR3 DNA reads as TGTGCCAGCTTCTCGTTCTCGTACGAGCAGTACTTC. Protein product: CASFSFSYEQYF.